The rows below give T cell receptor beta chains drawn from one sample of a study of beta chain features in type 1 diabetes. Clones were sequenced by immunoSEQ multiplex PCR, and TCRdb holds only the in-frame ones, with some missing. The data hold more than 120,000 clones, with more than 9% observed a single time. The sequenced sample consisted of naive CD4+ T cells from blood. The origin of the receptors is a man between 18 and 29 years old in good health. CDR3s include the opening cysteine and the closing phenylalanine or tryptophan. The D gene is left open where the match is weak. Expanded clones are given a class, and other clones once, few, many or no size at all.

size: few
length: 13
J: TRBJ2-7
V: TRBV29-1
D: -
DNA: TGCAGCGCAGAGGGGGGGGCGTTCTCCGAGCAGTACTTC
CDR3: CSAEGGAFSEQYF

size: -
length: 13
J: TRBJ1-5
V: TRBV6-4
D: TRBD1
DNA: TGTGCCAGCAGTGACAGGGGGCGGCAGCCCCAGCATTTT
CDR3: CASSDRGRQPQHF

size: few
length: 15
J: TRBJ1-6
V: TRBV28
D: -
DNA: TGTGCCAGCAGTTTATCCCGCAGGGGAAATTCACCCCTCCACTTT
CDR3: CASSLSRRGNSPLHF

size: -
length: 15
J: TRBJ2-2
V: TRBV5-1
D: -
DNA: TGCGCCAGCAGCTTGGCCGTCGGGGTCGGCGGGGAGCTGTTTTTT
CDR3: CASSLAVGVGGELFF

size: -
length: 13
J: TRBJ1-1
V: TRBV10-3
D: -
DNA: TGTGCCATCAGAGGGGGAGACAGATTCGAAGCTTTCTTT
CDR3: CAIRGGDRFEAFF

size: -
length: 14
J: TRBJ2-1
V: TRBV9
D: TRBD2
DNA: TGTGCCAGCAGCGTCCTAGCGGACTACAATGAGCAGTTCTTC
CDR3: CASSVLADYNEQFF

size: -
length: 13
J: TRBJ1-2
V: TRBV19
D: -
DNA: TGTGCCAGTACTAAGGACAATAACTATGGCTACACCTTC
CDR3: CASTKDNNYGYTF

size: few
length: 15
J: TRBJ2-1
V: TRBV7-9
D: -
DNA: TGTGCCAGCAGCTTAGACTCCGGGGCCTACAATGAGCAGTTCTTC
CDR3: CASSLDSGAYNEQFF

size: few
length: 21
J: TRBJ2-3
V: TRBV30
D: TRBD2
DNA: TGTGCCTGGAGTATCCAACTAGCGGGGGGCCCTGCTTGGTCTCGCACAGATACGCAGTATTTT
CDR3: CAWSIQLAGGPAWSRTDTQYF

size: few
length: 15
J: TRBJ1-1
V: TRBV9
D: -
DNA: TGTGCCAGCAGCGTAGTAGGGCAGGGGAACACTGAAGCTTTCTTT
CDR3: CASSVVGQGNTEAFF

size: -
length: 13
J: TRBJ1-2
V: TRBV5-4
D: -
DNA: TGTGCCAGCAGCCTTAGGGGGGGATTAGGCTACACCTTC
CDR3: CASSLRGGLGYTF

size: -
length: 14
J: TRBJ1-6
V: TRBV5-1
D: -
DNA: TGCGCCAGCACCTTGGGGGACATTAATTCACCCCTCCACTTT
CDR3: CASTLGDINSPLHF

size: -
length: 13
J: TRBJ1-2
V: TRBV4-1
D: TRBD1
DNA: TGCGCCAGCGGCCAGGGGGCTGACTATGGCTACACCTTC
CDR3: CASGQGADYGYTF

size: few
length: 14
J: TRBJ2-7
V: TRBV6-1
D: -
DNA: TGTGCCAGCAACGCGAGGGACATCTCCTACGAGCAGTACTTC
CDR3: CASNARDISYEQYF

size: few
length: 15
J: TRBJ2-7
V: TRBV9
D: TRBD1
DNA: TGTGCCAGCAGCGTAGGACAGGGGACGGTGGACGAGCAGTACTTC
CDR3: CASSVGQGTVDEQYF

size: -
length: 15
J: TRBJ2-1
V: TRBV4-2
D: TRBD1
DNA: TGTGCCAGCAGCTTAGGGACAGGGCCCTCGAATGAGCAGTTCTTC
CDR3: CASSLGTGPSNEQFF

size: once
length: 14
J: TRBJ1-2
V: TRBV5-1
D: -
DNA: TGCGCCGCGAAAAACCCAGGGGCCGTTGATGGCTACACCTTC
CDR3: CAAKNPGAVDGYTF

size: -
length: 13
J: TRBJ1-2
V: TRBV19
D: -
DNA: TGTGCCAGTAGTATTTGGCAAGTCAAAGGCTACACCTTC
CDR3: CASSIWQVKGYTF

size: -
length: 14
J: TRBJ2-7
V: TRBV30
D: -
DNA: TGTGCCTGGAGTGTACACGGTGACCTAGGCGAGCAGTACTTC
CDR3: CAWSVHGDLGEQYF

size: few
length: 15
J: TRBJ2-3
V: TRBV5-1
D: -
DNA: TGCGCCAGCAGCTTGATCGCGGGGAGCACAGATACGCAGTATTTT
CDR3: CASSLIAGSTDTQYF

size: -
length: 13
J: TRBJ1-2
V: TRBV11-1
D: -
DNA: TGTGCCAGCAGCTCTGACTCGGGAGGTGGCTACACCTTC
CDR3: CASSSDSGGGYTF

size: -
length: 13
J: TRBJ2-1
V: TRBV7-8
D: TRBD1
DNA: TGTGCCAGCAGAGAGGGGGCCAACAATGAGCAGTTCTTC
CDR3: CASREGANNEQFF

size: -
length: 14
J: TRBJ2-1
V: TRBV9
D: -
DNA: TGTGCCAGCAGCGCCACCGCGGGGTCGAATGAGCAGTTCTTC
CDR3: CASSATAGSNEQFF

size: few
length: 15
J: TRBJ2-7
V: TRBV7-2
D: TRBD2
DNA: TGTGCCAGCAGCCCGGCGGGGGGGTCAGGTTACGAGCAGTACTTC
CDR3: CASSPAGGSGYEQYF

size: -
length: 15
J: TRBJ2-5
V: TRBV5-1
D: TRBD2
DNA: TGCGCCAGCAGCCCCGATAGCGGGGTGCAAGAGACCCAGTACTTC
CDR3: CASSPDSGVQETQYF

size: few
length: 13
J: TRBJ2-7
V: TRBV4-1
D: TRBD1
DNA: TGCGCCAGCAGCCGGGACAGAACCTACGAGCAGTACTTC
CDR3: CASSRDRTYEQYF

size: few
length: 15
J: TRBJ1-5
V: TRBV29-1
D: TRBD1
DNA: TGCAGCGTTGTAGAAGTGCAGGGGGTCAATCAGCCCCAGCATTTT
CDR3: CSVVEVQGVNQPQHF

size: many
length: 14
J: TRBJ1-5
V: TRBV7-9
D: -
DNA: TGTGCCAGCAGCTTAGACAGTAGCAATCAGCCCCAGCATTTT
CDR3: CASSLDSSNQPQHF

size: few
length: 12
J: TRBJ1-2
V: TRBV29-1
D: -
DNA: TGCAGCGTTGAGGGGCACAACTATGGCTACACCTTC
CDR3: CSVEGHNYGYTF

size: few
length: 15
J: TRBJ2-3
V: TRBV6-5
D: TRBD2
DNA: TGTGCCAGCAGAGGCGGGGGGGCCGGAGCAGATACGCAGTATTTT
CDR3: CASRGGGAGADTQYF

size: few
length: 15
J: TRBJ2-7
V: TRBV18
D: TRBD1
DNA: TGTGCCAGCTCACCCCCGGGACAGGGGGCAGGCGAGCAGTACTTC
CDR3: CASSPPGQGAGEQYF

size: -
length: 18
J: TRBJ2-1
V: TRBV7-3
D: TRBD1
DNA: TGTGCCAGCAGCCGACAAGTGACAGGGGACGGCTCCTACAATGAGCAGTTCTTC
CDR3: CASSRQVTGDGSYNEQFF

size: -
length: 13
J: TRBJ2-7
V: TRBV19
D: -
DNA: TGTGCCAGTAGAAGACAGGACCCCCCCGAGCAGTACTTC
CDR3: CASRRQDPPEQYF

size: few
length: 11
J: TRBJ2-1
V: TRBV20-1
D: TRBD2
DNA: TGCAGTGCTAGCAGGACTAGGGAGCAGTTCTTC
CDR3: CSASRTREQFF

size: few
length: 13
J: TRBJ2-2
V: TRBV5-1
D: -
DNA: TGCGCCAGCAGCTTAACTCGAGGCGGGGAGCTGTTTTTT
CDR3: CASSLTRGGELFF

size: -
length: 18
J: TRBJ2-7
V: TRBV5-1
D: TRBD2
DNA: TGCGCCAGCAGCTCCGGGGGCCACCTAGCGGGGGGGTTATACGAGCAGTACTTC
CDR3: CASSSGGHLAGGLYEQYF

size: few
length: 13
J: TRBJ1-1
V: TRBV18
D: -
DNA: TGTGCCAGCTCAGGAGGCCTGAACACTGAAGCTTTCTTT
CDR3: CASSGGLNTEAFF

size: few
length: 15
J: TRBJ2-2
V: TRBV30
D: -
DNA: TGTGCCTGGTTTTGGGGGCCGGGAAACACCGGGGAGCTGTTTTTT
CDR3: CAWFWGPGNTGELFF

size: few
length: 17
J: TRBJ2-3
V: TRBV7-2
D: TRBD2
DNA: TGTGCCAGCAGCGCCAGGACTAGCGGGGCTAGCACAGATACGCAGTATTTT
CDR3: CASSARTSGASTDTQYF

size: -
length: 13
J: TRBJ2-7
V: TRBV5-1
D: TRBD1
DNA: TGCGCCAGTTCTCTCCAAACCGGGACAGGGGAAGACTTC
CDR3: CASSLQTGTGEDF

size: -
length: 14
J: TRBJ2-5
V: TRBV9
D: TRBD1
DNA: TGTGCCAGCAGCGTCAGGGGGCTGGGGGAGACCCAGTACTTC
CDR3: CASSVRGLGETQYF

size: -
length: 15
J: TRBJ1-1
V: TRBV10-3
D: -
DNA: TGTGCCATCACTCCTAGTGCAGGGGTGAACACTGAAGCTTTCTTT
CDR3: CAITPSAGVNTEAFF

size: few
length: 17
J: TRBJ2-7
V: TRBV4-3
D: TRBD2
DNA: TGCGCCAGCAGCCAAAGGGGGACTAGCGGGGGGACCTACGAGCAGTACTTC
CDR3: CASSQRGTSGGTYEQYF

size: -
length: 12
J: TRBJ2-1
V: TRBV10-1
D: TRBD2
DNA: TGCGCCAGCACGCCTAGCGGGGATCAGCAGTTCTTC
CDR3: CASTPSGDQQFF

size: -
length: 12
J: TRBJ1-5
V: TRBV25-1
D: TRBD1
DNA: TGTGCCAGCGGGACAGGGCGTCAGCCCCAGCATTTT
CDR3: CASGTGRQPQHF

size: -
length: 13
J: TRBJ2-7
V: TRBV2
D: TRBD2
DNA: TGTGCCAGCAAGAAGCGGGGGGCCTACGAGCAGTACTTC
CDR3: CASKKRGAYEQYF